The 8 T cell receptor beta chains below were found in one sample sequenced in a study of shared clonotypes between healthy human individuals. Sequenced by immunoSEQ multiplex PCR; TCRdb stores in-frame clones only, minus some. The sample carries 950,000 to 1,200,000 clones, around three quarters recorded once. Sequenced material: memory CD4+ T cells from PBMCs. Subset in this sample: CD45RA-negative fraction. The receptor set was obtained from a man between 18 and 29 years old in good health. Some clones in this sample may be carry-over from other donors' samples.

The chain links TRBV4-1 to TRBJ1-4; the D gene is possibly TRBD1 (6 bases). Germline lookup yields CDR1 MGHRA and CDR2 YSYEKL. This CDR3 is built from 15 residues. V was cut by 0 bases and J by 8 bases, with 13 bases left in between. The CDR3 coding sequence is TGCGCCAGCAGCCAAGAAGGGGCAGGGGCCGAAAAACTGTTTTTT. Protein: CASSQEGAGAEKLFF.

The genes are TRBV7-3 and TRBJ2-3; possibly TRBD2 for D (5 bases). Germline V gene data show CDR1 as SGHTA and CDR2 as FQGTGA. V was shortened by 2 bases and J by 10 bases, with 10 bases between the two germline ends. The CDR3 spans 12 residues. The CDR3 region is CASSLSSGAQYF. The CDR3 coding sequence is TGTGCCAGCAGCTTATCCTCCGGGGCGCAGTATTTT.

The chain joins TRBV28 to TRBJ2-7; D gene unclear. V was clipped by 3 bases and J by 2 bases, with 11 bases between them. The CDR3 totals 14 residues. Germline V CDR1 and CDR2: MDHEN, SYDVKM. The CDR3 here is CASSLLGLAYEQYF. In nucleotides, the CDR3 is TGTGCCAGCAGTTTGCTTGGTCTAGCCTACGAGCAGTACTTC.

With regard to this clone: This may arise from a read error, as a much more abundant clone is one base away. Other DNA sequences from this sample encode an identical CDR3 as well. This chain uses TRBV11-2 with TRBJ2-7; 8 bases map to TRBD2. The CDR3 loop spans 15 amino acids. Germline CDR1 is SGHAT and CDR2 is FQNNGV. Trimming cost V 5 bases and J 2 bases; bases outside gene matches: 8. CDR3 nucleotide sequence: TGTGCCAGCAGCCCACTGGCGGGAGGTCCCTACGAGCAGTACTTC. The encoded protein is CASSPLAGGPYEQYF.

The chain uses TRBV2 and TRBJ2-1, with a tentative D call TRBD2 (5 bases). From germline, CDR1 is SNHLY and CDR2 FYNNEI. There are 15 residues in the CDR3. V was clipped by 8 bases and J by 0 bases, with 14 bases between them. CDR3 in amino acids: CASSSTISSYNEQFF. The CDR3 DNA is TGTGCCAGCTCTAGCACTATTAGCTCCTACAATGAGCAGTTCTTC.

The chain uses TRBV28 and TRBJ2-2; TRBD1 might be the D (6 bases). This CDR3 comprises 17 residues. Germline V CDR1 and CDR2: MDHEN, SYDVKM. The V and J ends lost 7 bases and 5 bases respectively, with 23 bases between them. The CDR3 DNA sequence: TGTGCCAGCACCTCACAAGGGGGAAAGTCTCGTACCGGGGAGCTGTTTTTT. Translated: CASTSQGGKSRTGELFF.

The chain recombines TRBV28 with TRBJ1-4, with 8 bases identical to TRBD1. J gave up 8 bases and V 5 bases, and 10 bases lay outside the gene matches. Germline CDR1 reads MDHEN; CDR2 reads SYDVKM. The length of the CDR3 is 15 residues. Here the CDR3 reads CASSHQGAGREKLFF. The CDR3 nucleotides read TGTGCCAGCAGTCACCAGGGGGCAGGGCGAGAAAAACTGTTTTTT.

The DNA of the CDR3 is TGCGCCAGCAGCCAGAGGCTAGCGGGAGAAGACAATGAGCAGTTCTTC. Translation gives CASSQRLAGEDNEQFF. The chain uses TRBV4-3 and TRBJ2-1, with 10 bases that match TRBD2. Germline loops: CDR1 LGHNA, CDR2 YSLEER. The junction had 7 bases not matched to a gene; V was cut back by 3 bases and J by 5 bases. The CDR3 runs to 16 residues.